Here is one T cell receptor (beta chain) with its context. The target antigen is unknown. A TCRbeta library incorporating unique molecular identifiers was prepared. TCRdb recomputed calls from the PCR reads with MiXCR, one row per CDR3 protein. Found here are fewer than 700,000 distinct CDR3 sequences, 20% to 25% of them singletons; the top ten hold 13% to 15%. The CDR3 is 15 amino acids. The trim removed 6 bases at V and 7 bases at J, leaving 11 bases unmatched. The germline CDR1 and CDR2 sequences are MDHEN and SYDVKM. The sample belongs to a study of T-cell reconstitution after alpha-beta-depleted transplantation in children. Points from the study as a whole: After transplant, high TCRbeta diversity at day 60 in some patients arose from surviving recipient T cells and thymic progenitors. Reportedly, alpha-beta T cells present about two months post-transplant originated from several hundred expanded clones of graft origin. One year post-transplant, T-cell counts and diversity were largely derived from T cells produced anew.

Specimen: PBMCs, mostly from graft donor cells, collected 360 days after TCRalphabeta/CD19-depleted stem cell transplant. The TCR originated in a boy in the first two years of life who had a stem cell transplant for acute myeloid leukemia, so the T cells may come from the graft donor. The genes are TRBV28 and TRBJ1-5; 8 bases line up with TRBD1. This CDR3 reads CASRMTGQGDQPQHF. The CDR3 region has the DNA TGTGCCAGCAGAATGACTGGACAGGGCGACCAGCCCCAGCATTTT.